The 23 T cell receptor beta chains in this list originate from one sample, sequenced in a study of OX40 agonist ivuxolimab in advanced cancers. Sequenced by immunoSEQ multiplex PCR; TCRdb stores in-frame clones only, minus some. Of over 50,000 clones listed, roughly 90% are singletons. This specimen was CD4+ or CD8+ T cells sorted from blood, taken in a trial of the OX40 agonist ivuxolimab. These receptors were collected from an adult with an advanced solid tumor such as melanoma, head and neck, liver or kidney cancer.

This chain uses TRBV28 with TRBJ1-1; D remains unclear. The germline V and J ends were trimmed by 5 bases and 1 base, with 8 bases remaining between them. The CDR3 covers 13 residues. Germline CDR1 reads MDHEN; CDR2 reads SYDVKM. Here the CDR3 reads CASSLGRNTEAFF. The CDR3 nucleotides are TGTGCCAGCAGTCTCGGACGGAACACTGAAGCTTTCTTT.

CDR3 nucleotide sequence: TGCAGTAAAAGACTCCAAGAGACCCAGTACTTC. Translation gives CSKRLQETQYF. The chain uses TRBV20-1 and TRBJ2-5; D call uncertain. This CDR3 spans 11 amino acids. V shed 8 bases and J shed 1 base, with 8 bases lying between them. Germline loops: CDR1 DFQATT, CDR2 SNEGSKA (reference sequence).

The DNA for the CDR3 is TGTGCCAGCAGTACTACCGGGACGCCCTACAATGAGCAGTTCTTC. Translation: CASSTTGTPYNEQFF. The chain is built from TRBV28 and TRBJ2-1; perhaps D is TRBD1 or TRBD2 (5 bases each). V was clipped by 5 bases and J by 2 bases, with 13 bases between them. Germline CDR1 and CDR2: MDHEN and SYDVKM. This CDR3 has 15 residues. Together with reference TRBV28 and TRBJ2-1, the CDR3 gives the full variable domain: DVKVTQSSRYLVKRTGEKVFLECVQDMDHENMFWYRQDPGLGLRLIYFSYDVKMKEKGDIPEGYSVSREKKERFSLILESASTNQTSMYLCASSTTGTPYNEQFFGPGTRLTVL.

CDR3 sequence reads: CASSLVSGPGQPQHF. CDR3 bases: TGTGCCAGCAGCTTAGTATCAGGGCCCGGGCAGCCCCAGCATTTT. The chain couples TRBV7-6 to TRBJ1-5; D is possibly TRBD1 (5 bases). With 1 base removed from V and 7 bases from J, the gap between germline ends came to 14 bases. The V gene's germline CDR1 is SGHVS and CDR2 FNYEAQ. This CDR3 is 15 amino acids long.

The chain links TRBV6-1 to TRBJ2-7; TRBD2 matches at 7 bases. V lost 7 bases, J lost 2 bases, and 8 bases stayed unmatched. The germline CDR1 and CDR2 sequences are MNHNS and SASEGT. The CDR3 covers 14 residues. Written as DNA, the CDR3 is TGTGCCAGCATACCGCGCGCGGGAGCCTACGAGCAGTACTTC. Encoded protein: CASIPRAGAYEQYF.

In nucleotides, the CDR3 is TGTGCCAGCAGTGCCCGGGGGGCCTCGAGTGACACTGAAGCTTTCTTT. It codes for CASSARGASSDTEAFF. The rearrangement links TRBV6-1 to TRBJ1-1; D might be TRBD1 (6 bases). Germline-derived CDR1 and CDR2 are MNHNS and SASEGT. Trimming shortened V by 4 bases and J by 3 bases, and 18 bases separated the two germline ends. The CDR3 runs 16 residues.

The table lists this clone with a few counts. The chain is built from TRBV19 and TRBJ1-5, with 7 bases matching TRBD1. The CDR3 extends over 14 amino acids. Germline CDR1 and CDR2: LNHDA and SQIVND (reference sequence). With 5 bases clipped from V and 4 bases from J, the junction kept 5 bases outside the gene matches. This CDR3 is CASSWDRANQPQHF. CDR3 nucleotides: TGTGCCAGTAGTTGGGACAGAGCTAATCAGCCCCAGCATTTT.

The rearrangement joins TRBV11-2 to TRBJ2-3, with 11 nucleotides matching TRBD2. The CDR3 loop spans 15 amino acids. The germline CDR1 and CDR2 sequences are SGHAT and FQNNGV. Trimming at V came to 0 bases and at J to 8 bases, leaving 4 bases not matched to a gene. This CDR3 is CASSLELAGVGTQYF. DNA for the CDR3: TGTGCCAGCAGCTTAGAACTAGCGGGGGTTGGTACGCAGTATTTT.

The chain couples TRBV11-2 to TRBJ1-3, with D uncertain. CDR3 length: 17 residues. Trimming took off 7 bases at V and 0 bases at J, with 19 bases between the two ends. Germline loops: CDR1 SGHAT, CDR2 FQNNGV. The CDR3 bases are TGTGCCAGCACCATACATGGAAGTTCGATCTCTGGAAACACCATATATTTT. It encodes CASTIHGSSISGNTIYF.

With regard to this clone: This sample also contains other DNA sequences that code for the same CDR3. The gene calls are TRBV5-1 and TRBJ2-7; D gene unclear. CDR3 size: 13 residues. V lost 0 bases to trimming and J lost 3 bases, with 7 bases between them. The germline gives CDR1 SGHRS, CDR2 YFSETQ. The CDR3 protein is CASSLEGNYEQYF. CDR3 nucleotide sequence: TGCGCCAGCAGCTTGGAAGGGAACTACGAGCAGTACTTC.

This chain links TRBV2 with TRBJ2-6, with 8 nucleotides matching TRBD1. CDR3 size: 14 residues. J lost 9 bases, V lost 7 bases, and 8 bases had no gene match. Per germline, CDR1 SNHLY and CDR2 FYNNEI. CDR3 region: CASTTAGGVNVLTF. CDR3 DNA: TGTGCCAGCACAACTGCAGGGGGCGTCAACGTCCTGACTTTC.

This clone was recorded only once. The gene calls are TRBV29-1 and TRBJ2-4; perhaps TRBD1 as D (5 bases). CDR3 size: 12 residues. The V and J ends lost 5 bases and 9 bases respectively, with 14 bases between them. Germline V CDR1 and CDR2: SQVTM, ANQGSEA. CDR3 protein: CSVRTLQGIQYF. CDR3 bases: TGCAGCGTTAGGACCCTCCAGGGCATTCAGTACTTC.

V is TRBV14 and J is TRBJ1-4, with no clear D. Germline assignment: CDR1 SGHDN and CDR2 FVKESK. The CDR3 is 15 residues long. Deletions cut 4 bases from V and 8 bases from J, with 17 bases between. CDR3 nucleotides: TGTGCCAGCAGCCTCCGCACAGCGACCGGGGAAAAACTGTTTTTT. Protein: CASSLRTATGEKLFF.

The chain recombines TRBV6-1 with TRBJ1-3, with 9 bases fitting TRBD1. Germline assignment: CDR1 MNHNS and CDR2 SASEGT. This CDR3 is built from 14 residues. Trimming cost V 6 bases and J 3 bases; bases outside gene matches: 3. CDR3 region: CASSATGGGNTIYF. CDR3 sequence (DNA): TGTGCCAGCAGCGCGACAGGGGGTGGAAACACCATATATTTT.

This clone was observed a single time. The chain recombines TRBV13 with TRBJ2-7, with 10 positions matching TRBD2. The CDR3 sequence is 18 residues long. CDR1 and CDR2 from the germline V gene are PRHDT and FYEKMQ (reference sequence). Losses at the gene ends were 1 base for V and 5 bases for J; bases not matched to a gene: 14. CDR3 coding DNA: TGTGCCAGCAGCTTAGTACCAGTAGCTAGCGGGAGATCGAACGAGCAGTACTTC. It yields the protein CASSLVPVASGRSNEQYF.

The genes are TRBV27 and TRBJ1-1; 9 nucleotides align to TRBD1. The length of the CDR3 is 15 residues. V lost 5 bases and J lost 10; bases outside the gene matches: 14. Germline V gene sequence: CDR1 MNHEY, CDR2 SMNVEV (reference sequence). For the CDR3, the DNA is TGTGCCAGCAGTCTCCGGGACAGGGCATCGGGGGGAGCTTTCTTT. This translates into CASSLRDRASGGAFF.

The chain uses TRBV7-2 and TRBJ2-5, with 8 bases that match TRBD1. CDR3 length: 15 residues. Germline loops: CDR1 SGHTA, CDR2 FQGNSA. V dropped 2 bases and J dropped 5; count of bases not matched to a gene: 7. The CDR3 loop reads CASSLSRTGRETQYF. CDR3 coding DNA: TGTGCCAGCAGCTTATCCCGGACAGGGAGGGAGACCCAGTACTTC.

There are a few counts of this clone. V and J are TRBV29-1 and TRBJ1-1; 8 nucleotides line up with TRBD1. The CDR3 runs 14 residues. Germline CDR1 and CDR2: SQVTM and ANQGSEA. V shed 7 bases, J shed 8 bases, and the junction held 15 bases outside the gene matches. The CDR3 DNA reads TGCAGCGCCCCCAAGCAGGGGGCGGGCGGGGAAGCTTTCTTT. It is translated as CSAPKQGAGGEAFF.

The chain is built from TRBV2 and TRBJ1-2, with unresolved D. The CDR3 consists of 16 residues. V was pared by 4 bases and J by 0 bases, with 15 bases between. CDR1 and CDR2 (germline): SNHLY, FYNNEI. CDR3 loop: CASSALFGEPNYGYTF. The CDR3 bases are TGTGCCAGCAGTGCCCTATTCGGGGAACCTAACTATGGCTACACCTTC. Combining the CDR3 with reference TRBV2 and TRBJ1-2 gives the whole variable domain EPEVTQTPSHQVTQMGQEVILRCVPISNHLYFYWYRQILGQKVEFLVSFYNNEISEKSEIFDDQFSVERPDGSNFTLKIRSTKLEDSAMYFCASSALFGEPNYGYTFGSGTRLTVV.

This rearrangement joins TRBV6-6 to TRBJ2-3; 8 bases line up with TRBD2. The CDR3 length is 16 residues. The germline V gene has CDR1 MNHNY and CDR2 SVGAGI (reference sequence). The J segment lost 3 bases and the V segment lost 3 bases, leaving 8 bases of the junction unmatched. This CDR3 reads CASSYLGLEGTDTQYF. CDR3 coding DNA: TGTGCCAGCAGTTATCTGGGACTAGAGGGAACAGATACGCAGTATTTT.

V usage is TRBV28 and J usage is TRBJ2-1; 7 bases fit TRBD2. Germline V gene sequence: CDR1 MDHEN, CDR2 SYDVKM. This CDR3 has 15 residues. Trimming at V came to 2 bases and at J to 4 bases, leaving 5 bases not matched to a gene. The CDR3 spells CASSLTGGGYNEQFF. In nucleotides, the CDR3 is TGTGCCAGCAGTTTAACGGGGGGTGGTTACAATGAGCAGTTCTTC. Variable domain in full (rest from reference TRBV28 and TRBJ2-1): DVKVTQSSRYLVKRTGEKVFLECVQDMDHENMFWYRQDPGLGLRLIYFSYDVKMKEKGDIPEGYSVSREKKERFSLILESASTNQTSMYLCASSLTGGGYNEQFFGPGTRLTVL.

CDR3 sequence: CASTLRTGEGYTF. In DNA form, the CDR3 reads TGCGCCAGCACCCTCCGGACAGGGGAGGGCTACACCTTC. The J gene is TRBJ1-2, the V gene TRBV10-1, with 9 bases that match TRBD1. CDR1 and CDR2 from the germline V gene are WNHNN and SYGVQD (reference sequence). Unmatched junction bases numbered 8, after V lost 7 bases and J lost 8 bases. CDR3 length equals 13 residues.

The rearrangement uses TRBV4-3 and TRBJ2-2; 11 positions agree with TRBD2. After removal of 3 bases from V and 5 bases from J, the junction contained 14 bases not matched to a gene. This CDR3 comprises 19 residues. Germline-derived CDR1 and CDR2 are LGHNA and YSLEER. This CDR3 is CASSHPLGLAGGSTGELFF. The CDR3 bases are TGCGCCAGCAGCCACCCCTTGGGGTTAGCGGGAGGGTCAACCGGGGAGCTGTTTTTT.